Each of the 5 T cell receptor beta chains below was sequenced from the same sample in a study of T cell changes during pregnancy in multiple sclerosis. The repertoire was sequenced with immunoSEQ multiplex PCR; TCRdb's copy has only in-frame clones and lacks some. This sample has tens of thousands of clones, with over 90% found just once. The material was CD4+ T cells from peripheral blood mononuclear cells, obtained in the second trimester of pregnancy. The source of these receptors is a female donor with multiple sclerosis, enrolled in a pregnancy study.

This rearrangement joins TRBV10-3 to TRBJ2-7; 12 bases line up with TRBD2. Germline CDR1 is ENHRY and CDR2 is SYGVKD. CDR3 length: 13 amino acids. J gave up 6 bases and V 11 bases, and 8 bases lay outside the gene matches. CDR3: CAVRLAGESEQYF. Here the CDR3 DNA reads TGTGCCGTCCGACTAGCGGGAGAAAGCGAGCAGTACTTC.

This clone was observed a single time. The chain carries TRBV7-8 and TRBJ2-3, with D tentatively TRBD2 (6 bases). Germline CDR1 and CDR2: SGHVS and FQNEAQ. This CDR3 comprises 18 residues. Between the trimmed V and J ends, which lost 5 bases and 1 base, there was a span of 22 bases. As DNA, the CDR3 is TGTGCCAGCAGCCCTAGAGGGTTGGGCGGGGCCGGCACAGATACGCAGTATTTT. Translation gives CASSPRGLGGAGTDTQYF.

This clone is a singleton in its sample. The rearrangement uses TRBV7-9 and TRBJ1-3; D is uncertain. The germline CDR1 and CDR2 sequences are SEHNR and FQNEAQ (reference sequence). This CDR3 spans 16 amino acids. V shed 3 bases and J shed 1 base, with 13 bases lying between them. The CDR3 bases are TGTGCCAGCAGCTTTGGGAGGGCCTCATCTGGAAACACCATATATTTT. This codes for CASSFGRASSGNTIYF.

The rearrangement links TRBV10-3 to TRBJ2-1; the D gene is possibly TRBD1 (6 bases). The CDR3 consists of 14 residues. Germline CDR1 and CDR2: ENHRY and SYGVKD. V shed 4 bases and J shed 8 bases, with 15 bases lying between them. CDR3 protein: CAISAPGEYDEQFF. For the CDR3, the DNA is TGTGCCATCAGTGCCCCAGGGGAGTACGATGAGCAGTTCTTC.

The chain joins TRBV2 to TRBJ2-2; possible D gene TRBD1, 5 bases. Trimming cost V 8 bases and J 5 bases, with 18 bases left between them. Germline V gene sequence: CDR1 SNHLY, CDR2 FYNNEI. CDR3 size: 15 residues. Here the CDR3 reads CASGAVVGRTGELFF. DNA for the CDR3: TGTGCCAGCGGGGCAGTAGTAGGACGGACCGGGGAGCTGTTTTTT.